Following are 5 T cell receptor beta chains from one sample sequenced in a study of glioma-infiltrating T cells. Using RNA template, CDR3s of TCR alpha and beta were amplified with iRepertoire arm-PCR. One entry per CDR3 protein results from TCRdb running MiXCR on the multiplex PCR reads. Among some 100,000 distinct CDR3 sequences listed, less than 30% were seen once. The sample consisted of glioma tissue, nonneoplastic brain tissue, or PBMCs (not recorded which). The receptor set was obtained from a human donor with low-grade glioma or glioblastoma, undergoing nonglioma brain surgery, or in good health (not recorded which).

Only a few counts were recorded for this clonotype. The chain carries TRBV10-1 and TRBJ2-1, with unresolved D. CDR1 is WNHNN and CDR2 is SYGVQD in the germline V gene (reference sequence). V dropped 2 bases and J dropped 7 bases, with 9 bases sitting between them. CDR3 size: 13 residues. The CDR3 DNA follows: TGCGCCAGCAGTGAGGGAGCGCCGAATGAGCAGTTCTTC. Translating gives CASSEGAPNEQFF.

This clonotype was counted at least ten times. The V call is TRBV6-2 or TRBV6-3, the J call TRBJ2-4, with unresolved D. V dropped 2 bases and J dropped 4 bases, with 12 bases sitting between them. CDR3 length: 15 residues. Germline V gene lookup returns CDR1 MNHEY and CDR2 SVGEGT. CDR3 DNA sequence: TGTGCCAGCAGTTACGGGAACAACACTAAAAACATTCAGTACTTC. As protein: CASSYGNNTKNIQYF.

This clonotype has ten or more counts. This chain uses TRBV4-3 with TRBJ1-6; D might be TRBD1 (5 bases). V was shortened by 0 bases and J by 0 bases, with 12 bases between the two germline ends. Germline V lookup: CDR1 LGHNA, CDR2 YSLEER. The length of the CDR3 is 18 residues. In DNA form, the CDR3 reads TGCGCCAGCAGCCAAGAGAGCCCAGGGATCTCCTATAATTCACCCCTCCACTTT. It translates to CASSQESPGISYNSPLHF.

Many counts were recorded for this clonotype. This chain connects TRBV7-2 to TRBJ2-3; D is unclear. V was shortened by 5 bases and J by 2 bases, with 8 bases between the two germline ends. The CDR3 spans 13 residues. Germline V gives CDR1 SGHTA, CDR2 FQGNSA. CDR3 nucleotides: TGTGCCAGCAGCGGCACGATCACAGATACGCAGTATTTT. Amino acid sequence: CASSGTITDTQYF.

This clonotype was detected a few times. A much larger clone lies one base from this, so it may be a read error. J is TRBJ1-6 and V is TRBV7-9; D is uncertain. The germline CDR1 and CDR2 sequences are SEHNR and FQNEAQ (reference sequence). This CDR3 is built from 15 residues. CDR3 sequence reads: CAGSSSTGFGSPLHF. The CDR3 coding sequence is TGTGCCGGCAGCTCCTCCACCGGATTTGGTTCACCCCTCCACTTT.